The entry below describes one T cell receptor (beta chain). The antigen remains undetermined. The hyperthyroidism patients had all been newly diagnosed, and their disease duration was under 2 months. Their ages ranged from 18 to 65 years. Amplified TCR beta CDR3 regions came from RNA transcripts. RT-PCR in the first round (using the HTBI primer set) targeted the TCR CDR3. TCRdb re-called the multiplex PCR reads with MiXCR, one entry per CDR3 protein. The repertoire includes around 450,000 distinct CDR3 sequences, less than 20% of them detected once, and around 7.7% sits in the top ten. The sample belongs to a study of T cells in Graves' hyperthyroidism and ophthalmopathy. Overall study: Prior to any treatment, at the point of initial diagnosis, peripheral blood was collected.

Notes on the study in general: Ophthalmopathy onset followed model prediction by a median roughly six months.

The V gene's germline CDR1 is WNHNN and CDR2 SYGVQD (reference sequence). V gave up 2 bases and J gave up 1 base, with 11 bases separating them. This CDR3 is 15 amino acids long. V usage is TRBV10-1 and J usage is TRBJ2-5; D is unresolved. The receptor comes from a woman between 18 and 30 years old with Graves' hyperthyroidism. Specimen: blood. The CDR3 nucleotides are TGCGCCAGCAGTGAGACTCCCGGGCCCCAAGAGACCCAGTACTTC. Amino acid sequence: CASSETPGPQETQYF.